This T cell receptor beta chain was captured in a study of blood T cell repertoires in COVID-19. Overall study context: Sites in the United States, Italy and Spain provided acute and convalescent COVID-19 samples. The cDNA or gDNA used as material had been derived from T cells, B-cell-depleted T cells, or PBMCs.

Per the study methods: Reference gene primer amplification gave estimated nucleated cell counts. TCRdb's copy holds only in-frame clones and misses some; the assay was immunoSEQ multiplex PCR. The V and J calls and clone size were taken over from that table, and D and trimming were inferred from the DNA. Of 150,000 or so clones listed, 70% to 85% were seen once; the top ten hold about a fifth. In germline, CDR1 is LGHDT, CDR2 YNNKEL (reference sequence). V dropped 4 bases and J dropped 8; count of bases not matched to a gene: 10. The CDR3 contains 14 residues. Material: peripheral blood. The chain combines TRBV3-1 (or the pseudogene TRBV3-2) with TRBJ1-2; 7 nucleotides line up with TRBD1. The TCR sequence derives from an elderly woman with acute or convalescent COVID-19. The CDR3, as DNA: TGTGCCAGCAGCCTCCTGACAGGGTCGGTCGGCTACACCTTC. Translation: CASSLLTGSVGYTF.